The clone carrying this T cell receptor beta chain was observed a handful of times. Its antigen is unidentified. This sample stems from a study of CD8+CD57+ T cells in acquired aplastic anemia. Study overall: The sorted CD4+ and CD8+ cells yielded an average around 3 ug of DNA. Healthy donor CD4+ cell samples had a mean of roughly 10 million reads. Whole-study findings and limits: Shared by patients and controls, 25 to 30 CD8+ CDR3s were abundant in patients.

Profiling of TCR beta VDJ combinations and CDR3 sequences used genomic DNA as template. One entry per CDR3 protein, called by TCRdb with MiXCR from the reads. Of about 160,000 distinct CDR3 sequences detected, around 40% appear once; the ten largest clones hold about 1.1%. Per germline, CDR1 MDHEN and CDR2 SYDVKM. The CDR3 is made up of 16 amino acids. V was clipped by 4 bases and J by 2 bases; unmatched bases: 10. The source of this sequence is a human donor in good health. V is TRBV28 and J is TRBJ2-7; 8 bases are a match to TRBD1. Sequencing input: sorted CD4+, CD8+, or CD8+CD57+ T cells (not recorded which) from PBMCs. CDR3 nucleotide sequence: TGTGCCAGCAGTTCGTCAACAGGGGGTCGCCCCTACGAGCAGTACTTC. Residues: CASSSSTGGRPYEQYF.